Listed here are 20 T cell receptor beta chains from one sample, sequenced in a study of blood T cells in healthy people across ages. It was with a sample-barcoded 5' primer and a J-beta primer mix that a second PCR of about 7 to 12 cycles was run. Via MiXCR, TCRdb re-called the 5' RACE reads, giving one row per CDR3 protein. The sample includes 750,000 to 850,000 distinct CDR3 sequences, roughly 25% seen only once; the top ten take roughly 3.5%. These data also formed part of another study, on T cells of mothers and their children.

Source material: blood. The receptors originated from a boy between 10 and 17 years old in good health.

This clonotype was counted a few times. The chain combines TRBV29-1 with TRBJ2-5, with D unresolved. The J call is doubtful: the DNA matches TRBJ2-1 better. In germline, CDR1 is SQVTM, CDR2 ANQGSEA. The CDR3 totals 11 residues. The CDR3 coding sequence is TGCAGCGTTGGAAGTAGCCATGAGCAGTTCTTC. Its protein product is CSVGSSHEQFF.

The chain has TRBV29-1 and TRBJ2-3, with 12 bases identical to TRBD2. This CDR3 is built from 15 residues. V lost 7 bases to trimming and J lost 0 bases; unmatched junction nucleotides: 5. Germline assignment: CDR1 SQVTM and CDR2 ANQGSEA. The CDR3 bases are TGCAGCGCCCACGGACTAGCGGGGAGCACAGATACGCAGTATTTT. Encoded protein: CSAHGLAGSTDTQYF.

This chain links TRBV4-2 with TRBJ2-3, with 9 bases aligning to TRBD1. Germline lookup yields CDR1 LGHNA and CDR2 YNFKEQ. Unmatched junction bases numbered 14, after V lost 7 bases and J lost 3 bases. The CDR3 extends over 17 amino acids. The CDR3 DNA reads TGTGCCAGCACGTCGCATTACAGGGGGCCGATTACAGATACGCAGTATTTT. This codes for CASTSHYRGPITDTQYF.

This clonotype appeared a few times. The chain is built from TRBV2 and TRBJ2-5, with D uncertain. Trimming removed 3 bases at V and 2 bases at J, with 10 bases between. CDR3 size: 14 residues. Germline CDR1 is SNHLY and CDR2 is FYNNEI. CDR3: CASSDLAEQETQYF. CDR3 DNA sequence: TGTGCCAGCAGTGACTTGGCAGAACAAGAGACCCAGTACTTC.

The CDR3 DNA reads TGTGCCAGCAGGCTGACGGGCAACACTGAAGCTTTCTTT. The encoded protein is CASRLTGNTEAFF. This chain uses TRBV12-3 or TRBV12-4 with TRBJ1-1; D gene unclear. V shed 6 bases and J shed 2 bases, with 10 bases lying between them. The CDR3 has 13 amino acids.

The sample holds a few counts of this clonotype. The chain links TRBV29-1 to TRBJ1-1; possibly TRBD1 for D (6 bases). Germline CDR1 SQVTM, CDR2 ANQGSEA. This CDR3 contains 14 residues. V lost 4 bases and J lost 0, with 12 bases in between. In DNA form, the CDR3 reads TGCAGCGTTGGAGTTCAGGGGATGAACACTGAAGCTTTCTTT. Residues: CSVGVQGMNTEAFF.

The rearrangement uses TRBV25-1 and TRBJ2-5; D remains unclear. The CDR3 sequence is 14 residues long. The V gene's germline CDR1 is MGHDK and CDR2 SYGVNS. The ends were cut back, 2 bases at V and 3 bases at J, with 10 bases in the middle. The CDR3 nucleotides read TGTGCCAGCAGTGAAATCCGATATAAAGAGACCCAGTACTTC. Amino acids: CASSEIRYKETQYF.

The CDR3 sequence: CASSLLGEGPTYNEQFF. As DNA, the CDR3 is TGTGCCAGCAGTTTACTCGGGGAGGGCCCCACCTACAATGAGCAGTTCTTC. This chain connects TRBV28 to TRBJ2-1; 7 nucleotides match TRBD2. The V and J ends lost 2 bases and 2 bases, in that order; junction bases with no gene match: 9. Germline loops: CDR1 MDHEN, CDR2 SYDVKM. This CDR3 has 17 amino acids. The entire variable domain, with the rest obtained from reference TRBV28 and TRBJ2-1, is as follows: DVKVTQSSRYLVKRTGEKVFLECVQDMDHENMFWYRQDPGLGLRLIYFSYDVKMKEKGDIPEGYSVSREKKERFSLILESASTNQTSMYLCASSLLGEGPTYNEQFFGPGTRLTVL.

The sample holds a few counts of this clonotype. The genes are TRBV7-9 and TRBJ1-6; D call uncertain. Trimming left V 6 bases short and J 9 bases short, with 9 bases between. The length of the CDR3 is 12 residues. Germline assignment: CDR1 SEHNR and CDR2 FQNEAQ (reference sequence). The chain's CDR3 is CASSSKGSPLHF. CDR3 bases: TGTGCCAGCAGTTCAAAGGGTTCACCCCTCCACTTT. Using reference TRBV7-9 and TRBJ1-6 for the parts outside the CDR3, the full variable domain is DTGVSQNPRHKITKRGQNVTFRCDPISEHNRLYWYRQTLGQGPEFLTYFQNEAQLEKSRLLSDRFSAERPKGSFSTLEIQRTEQGDSAMYLCASSSKGSPLHFGNGTRLTVT.

This clonotype has just a few counts. One junction end does not reproduce the germline sequence, and a read error may be involved. The V gene is TRBV3-1, the J gene TRBJ2-5, with D perhaps being TRBD1 or TRBD2 (5 bases each). The CDR3 sequence is 17 residues long. The germline CDR1 and CDR2 sequences are LGHDT and YNNKEL (reference sequence). This chain's CDR3 is CAGSHTLSGPLQETQYF. The CDR3 nucleotides are TGTGCCGGCAGCCACACCCTATCGGGGCCCCTTCAAGAGACCCAGTACTTC.

This chain links TRBV11-1 with TRBJ2-1; 7 bases agree with TRBD1. The end of the DNA is better explained by TRBJ2-5, so the J call may be wrong. This CDR3 is built from 13 residues. Looked up from germline, CDR1 is SGHAT and CDR2 is FQDESV (reference sequence). The CDR3 here is CASSIDRAGTQYF. The CDR3 DNA sequence: TGTGCCAGCAGCATCGACAGGGCTGGGACCCAGTACTTC.

This clonotype was recorded a few times. A much more abundant neighbour one base away suggests this may be a read error. The J gene is TRBJ1-5, the V gene TRBV5-1; D is unclear. CDR3 length: 15 amino acids. Deletions cut 0 bases from V and 5 bases from J, with 12 bases between. Germline V CDR1 and CDR2: SGHRS, YFSETQ. The CDR3 DNA is TGCGCCAGCAGCTTGGTAGCAGGACCCGATCAGCCCCAGCATTTT. This sequence encodes CASSLVAGPDQPQHF.

The CDR3 DNA is TGTGCCACCGCTGACAGGGTACAAGAGACCCAGTACTTC. Translated: CATADRVQETQYF. The chain employs TRBV27 and TRBJ2-5, with 7 bases aligning to TRBD1. The CDR3 length is 13 residues. The V and J ends lost 10 bases and 2 bases, in that order; junction bases with no gene match: 7. CDR1 and CDR2 (germline): MNHEY, SMNVEV (reference sequence).

This clonotype showed up many times. The chain links TRBV7-6 to TRBJ2-5; no definite D call. This CDR3 spans 13 amino acids. The V gene lost 1 base and the J gene lost 3 bases, with 6 bases spanning the gap. Germline CDR1 and CDR2: SGHVS and FNYEAQ. CDR3 DNA: TGTGCCAGCAGCTTAGAGTGGGAAGAGACCCAGTACTTC. Its translation: CASSLEWEETQYF.

The chain has TRBV18 and TRBJ2-2; D uncertain. From germline, CDR1 is KGHSH and CDR2 LQKENI. The V end lost 2 bases, the J end lost 4 bases, and 8 bases lay between the germline ends. This CDR3 is built from 14 residues. The CDR3 nucleotides are TGTGCCAGCTCACCAAGTGTGGGCACCGGGGAGCTGTTTTTT. It encodes CASSPSVGTGELFF.

This clonotype appeared a few times. V gene TRBV29-1 combines with J gene TRBJ2-7; TRBD1 matches at 10 bases. The germline V gene encodes CDR1 SQVTM and CDR2 ANQGSEA. J gave up 4 bases and V 5 bases, and 5 bases lay outside the gene matches. There are 13 residues in the CDR3. The chain's CDR3 is CSVLTGGAYEQYF. CDR3 bases: TGCAGCGTTCTGACAGGGGGCGCATACGAGCAGTACTTC.

V gene TRBV18 combines with J gene TRBJ2-7; the D is unclear. The CDR3 spans 15 residues. Trimming pared 1 base from V and 3 bases from J, leaving 13 bases between. Germline CDR1 is KGHSH and CDR2 is LQKENI. The CDR3 here is CASSPLEGEGYEQYF. The CDR3 region has the DNA TGTGCCAGCTCACCACTTGAAGGCGAAGGCTACGAGCAGTACTTC.

V is TRBV6-2 or TRBV6-3 and J is TRBJ1-5, with D possibly matching TRBD1 (6 bases). Deletions cut 6 bases from V and 1 base from J, with 13 bases between. The germline CDR1 and CDR2 sequences are MNHEY and SVGEGT. The CDR3 extends over 15 amino acids. DNA for the CDR3: TGTGCCAGCAGACCGACAGGAGCAAGCAATCAGCCCCAGCATTTT. Translated: CASRPTGASNQPQHF.

This chain uses TRBV20-1 with TRBJ1-5, with TRBD1 matching 9 bases. Germline lookup yields CDR1 DFQATT and CDR2 SNEGSKA (reference sequence). CDR3 length: 15 residues. With 0 bases clipped from V and 6 bases from J, the junction kept 6 bases outside the gene matches. The CDR3 loop is CSARDGDREVQPQHF. Here the CDR3 DNA reads TGCAGTGCTAGAGACGGGGACAGGGAGGTTCAGCCCCAGCATTTT.

The chain carries TRBV11-2 and TRBJ1-4; tentative D call: TRBD1 (6 bases). Germline V lookup: CDR1 SGHAT, CDR2 FQNNGV. V lost 5 bases and J 3 bases, leaving 13 bases between the germline ends. The CDR3 has 15 residues. CDR3 in amino acids: CASSTLRGANEKLFF. In DNA, the CDR3 is TGTGCCAGCAGCACTCTGAGGGGGGCTAATGAAAAACTGTTTTTT.